Presented here are 32 T cell receptor beta chains from one specimen sequenced in a study of blood T cell repertoires in COVID-19. Profiling relied on immunoSEQ multiplex PCR, and the TCRdb table lists in-frame clones only, not all of them. The sample records tens of thousands of clones, 80% being singletons. Sequencing was carried out using peripheral blood. The source of these receptors is a woman in her 70s with acute or convalescent COVID-19.

The V and J genes are TRBV25-1 and TRBJ1-1, with 7 bases aligning to TRBD1. V was clipped by 5 bases and J by 8 bases; unmatched bases: 2. CDR3 length: 11 amino acids. Germline V lookup: CDR1 MGHDK, CDR2 SYGVNS. The CDR3 protein is CASSLGGEAFF. Here the CDR3 DNA reads TGTGCCAGCAGTTTAGGGGGCGAAGCTTTCTTT.

Here the CDR3 reads CASSYLAGGSYEQFF. Here the CDR3 DNA reads TGTGCCAGCAGTTATCTAGCGGGGGGGTCCTATGAGCAGTTCTTC. This chain links TRBV6-5 with TRBJ2-1, with 12 bases that match TRBD2. The CDR3 is 15 residues long. Germline CDR1 MNHEY, CDR2 SVGAGI. V shed 3 bases, J shed 8 bases, and the junction held 5 bases outside the gene matches.

The CDR3 region has the DNA TGTGCCAGCAGCTTAGAAGCAGGCCGAGACTATGGCTACACCTTC. Amino acid sequence: CASSLEAGRDYGYTF. The chain combines TRBV11-3 with TRBJ1-2; D gene unclear. Looked up from germline, CDR1 is SGHNT and CDR2 is YENEEA. This CDR3 is built from 15 residues. Trimming stripped 0 bases from V and 3 bases from J, with 11 bases between.

This chain uses TRBV11-2 with TRBJ1-2; 9 nucleotides match TRBD1. V shed 5 bases and J 8 bases; nucleotides not matched to a gene: 12. Germline V gene lookup returns CDR1 SGHAT and CDR2 FQNNGV. This CDR3 has 15 residues. The CDR3 loop reads CASSARTGVAGGYTF. The CDR3 DNA reads as TGTGCCAGCAGCGCCCGGACAGGGGTAGCGGGGGGCTACACCTTC.

The J gene is TRBJ1-2, the V gene TRBV9, with TRBD1 matching 9 bases. This CDR3 comprises 16 residues. After removal of 1 base from V and 6 bases from J, the junction contained 10 bases not matched to a gene. The germline V gene has CDR1 SGDLS and CDR2 YYNGEE. CDR3 coding DNA: TGTGCCAGCAGCGTAAAAGGAGGACAGGGGACGGATGGCTACACCTTC. Its protein product is CASSVKGGQGTDGYTF.

The genes are TRBV6-5 and TRBJ2-5, with 8 bases fitting TRBD1. Trimming cost V 5 bases and J 4 bases; bases outside gene matches: 9. Germline CDR1 is MNHEY and CDR2 is SVGAGI. The CDR3 sequence is 15 residues long. The CDR3 sequence: CASSPGQGHIETQYF. The CDR3 coding sequence is TGTGCCAGCAGTCCCGGACAGGGTCACATAGAGACCCAGTACTTC.

The V and J genes are TRBV6-7 and TRBJ2-5; D gene ambiguous. TRBV6-7 is recorded as an ORF, its role being uncertain. This CDR3 contains 14 residues. Deletions cut 4 bases from V and 1 base from J, with 10 bases between. The CDR3 DNA sequence: TGTGCCAGCAGTTTCCCACCGGTCCAAGAGACCCAGTACTTC. This encodes CASSFPPVQETQYF.

This clone has a handful of counts. V gene TRBV5-1 combines with J gene TRBJ2-6; a possible D gene is TRBD2 (7 bases). The CDR3 spans 16 residues. The V end lost 0 bases, the J end lost 2 bases, and 9 bases lay between the germline ends. Germline-derived CDR1 and CDR2 are SGHRS and YFSETQ. The CDR3 bases are TGCGCCAGCAGCTTGGACGGGGGGCCTGGGGCCAACGTCCTGACTTTC. Its protein is CASSLDGGPGANVLTF.

This sequence joins TRBV7-2 and TRBJ2-3; D is possibly TRBD1 (6 bases). CDR1 and CDR2 (germline): SGHTA, FQGNSA. The CDR3 is made up of 15 amino acids. The V end lost 2 bases, the J end lost 4 bases, and 13 bases lay between the germline ends. The CDR3: CASSLTGGVADTQYF. DNA of the CDR3: TGTGCCAGCAGCTTAACTGGGGGCGTAGCAGATACGCAGTATTTT.

The chain carries TRBV24-1 and TRBJ1-2; possibly TRBD1 for D (5 bases). The CDR3 spans 13 residues. V was shortened by 4 bases and J by 7 bases, with 12 bases between the two germline ends. Germline V gene data show CDR1 as KGHDR and CDR2 as SFDVKD. The CDR3 DNA is TGTGCCACCAGTGAATTCGGGGGGAGTGGCTACACCTTC. It encodes CATSEFGGSGYTF.

The V call is TRBV5-1, the J call TRBJ1-1, with TRBD1 matching over 8 bases. V lost 6 bases and J lost 3; bases outside the gene matches: 4. The germline V gene encodes CDR1 SGHRS and CDR2 YFSETQ. The CDR3 runs 13 residues. This chain's CDR3 is CASKQGGDTEAFF. The CDR3 DNA follows: TGCGCCAGCAAACAGGGGGGCGACACTGAAGCTTTCTTT.

The V call is TRBV19, the J call TRBJ1-2; D not certain. The CDR3 extends over 15 amino acids. Germline V lookup: CDR1 LNHDA, CDR2 SQIVND (reference sequence). V lost 5 bases and J 0 bases, leaving 13 bases between the germline ends. The CDR3 region has the DNA TGTGCCAGTAGTGCCCCGGGGAATCCTAACTATGGCTACACCTTC. Protein: CASSAPGNPNYGYTF.

The rearrangement uses TRBV5-6 and TRBJ1-4; 9 positions agree with TRBD1. Per the germline V gene, CDR1 is SGHDT and CDR2 is YYEEEE. The junction had 8 bases not matched to a gene; V was cut back by 0 bases and J by 8 bases. This CDR3 contains 16 residues. CDR3 sequence (DNA): TGTGCCAGCAGCTTGGAACGGACAGGGGCGGACGAAAAACTGTTTTTT. Its protein is CASSLERTGADEKLFF.

The chain joins TRBV4-2 to TRBJ1-3; 7 nucleotides match TRBD1. The V segment lost 3 bases and the J segment 8 bases; nucleotides outside the gene matches: 13. Germline loops: CDR1 LGHNA, CDR2 YNFKEQ. This CDR3 has 16 amino acids. The CDR3 region has the DNA TGTGCCAGCAGCCAGACTGGACAGATTGGACAGGACACCATATATTTT. As protein: CASSQTGQIGQDTIYF.

V and J are TRBV6-1 and TRBJ2-7; D may be TRBD1 (6 bases). Germline V gives CDR1 MNHNS, CDR2 SASEGT. The V and J ends lost 1 base and 1 base respectively, with 8 bases between them. CDR3 length: 14 amino acids. CDR3 in amino acids: CASSEGDTSYEQYF. CDR3 in DNA: TGTGCCAGCAGTGAAGGGGACACGTCCTACGAGCAGTACTTC.

The chain joins TRBV10-3 to TRBJ1-4; 10 bases agree with TRBD1. Germline lookup yields CDR1 ENHRY and CDR2 SYGVKD. The CDR3 loop spans 17 amino acids. V shed 11 bases and J 0 bases; nucleotides not matched to a gene: 12. The CDR3 bases are TGTGCCCCATGGGGGGACAGGGGATCTGCAACTAATGAAAAACTGTTTTTT. Residues: CAPWGDRGSATNEKLFF.

V usage is TRBV5-4 and J usage is TRBJ1-2; maybe TRBD1 (6 bases). The germline gives CDR1 SGHNT, CDR2 YYREEE (reference sequence). CDR3 length: 12 residues. With 4 bases removed from V and 5 bases from J, the gap between germline ends came to 9 bases. CDR3 sequence reads: CASSRTAYGYTF. CDR3 nucleotides: TGTGCCAGCAGCCGGACAGCTTATGGCTACACCTTC.

The gene calls are TRBV7-3 and TRBJ2-3; D gene unclear. V shed 1 base and J shed 1 base, with 9 bases lying between them. From germline, CDR1 is SGHTA and CDR2 FQGTGA. CDR3 length: 15 residues. The CDR3 here is CASSLNSPGTDTQYF. Written as DNA, the CDR3 is TGTGCCAGCAGCTTAAACAGCCCTGGCACAGATACGCAGTATTTT.

The chain employs TRBV3-1 (or the pseudogene TRBV3-2) and TRBJ1-4; TRBD1 matches at 8 bases. The trim removed 1 base at V and 10 bases at J, leaving 5 bases unmatched. The CDR3 has 14 amino acids. The germline gives CDR1 LGHDT, CDR2 YNNKEL (reference sequence). For the CDR3, the DNA is TGTGCCAGCAGCCAAGGGACAGGGCTTGGAAAACTGTTTTTT. Amino acid sequence: CASSQGTGLGKLFF.

This rearrangement joins TRBV10-3 to TRBJ1-6, with TRBD1 matching 7 bases. Germline V gives CDR1 ENHRY, CDR2 SYGVKD. The CDR3 covers 14 residues. V lost 5 bases and J lost 7; bases outside the gene matches: 5. CDR3 coding DNA: TGTGCCATCAGTTCAATACAGGGGAATTCACCCCTCCACTTT. Translated: CAISSIQGNSPLHF.

In DNA form, the CDR3 reads TGTGCCAGCTCACGTATTTCTGGAAACACCATATATTTT. Protein sequence: CASSRISGNTIYF. This chain connects TRBV18 to TRBJ1-3; no firm D call. The germline CDR1 and CDR2 sequences are KGHSH and LQKENI. The CDR3 runs 13 residues. The V gene lost 4 bases and the J gene lost 1 base, with 5 bases spanning the gap.

The genes are TRBV7-9 and TRBJ1-5, with 8 bases aligning to TRBD1. The germline CDR1 and CDR2 sequences are SEHNR and FQNEAQ (reference sequence). This CDR3 is 15 amino acids long. With 5 bases clipped from V and 9 bases from J, the junction kept 12 bases outside the gene matches. CDR3 residues: CASSTGQGRERPQHF. CDR3 nucleotide sequence: TGTGCCAGCAGCACCGGACAGGGCCGAGAAAGGCCCCAGCATTTT.

This clone was picked up a small number of times. The V call is TRBV27, the J call TRBJ2-2; 8 positions agree with TRBD1. Germline CDR1 is MNHEY and CDR2 is SMNVEV (reference sequence). V dropped 1 base and J dropped 4; count of bases not matched to a gene: 5. CDR3 size: 16 residues. CDR3 protein: CASSLFDRGLTGELFF. In DNA, the CDR3 is TGTGCCAGCAGTTTATTTGACAGGGGTCTCACCGGGGAGCTGTTTTTT.

This chain uses TRBV29-1 with TRBJ1-2; D is uncertain. Trimming shortened V by 6 bases and J by 1 base, and 18 bases separated the two germline ends. This CDR3 has 15 amino acids. The germline gives CDR1 SQVTM, CDR2 ANQGSEA. CDR3 sequence (DNA): TGCAGCGTAGACCCCGGGGTGGGCCTTAACTATGGCTACACCTTC. Protein sequence: CSVDPGVGLNYGYTF.

The V gene is TRBV19, the J gene TRBJ1-4; a weak D match, TRBD1 (6 bases). The V and J ends lost 6 bases and 0 bases respectively, with 17 bases between them. CDR1 LNHDA and CDR2 SQIVND come from the germline V gene (reference sequence). There are 17 residues in the CDR3. CDR3 nucleotides: TGTGCCAGTAGCCCCATTGGGACACACTCAACTAATGAAAAACTGTTTTTT. It yields the protein CASSPIGTHSTNEKLFF.

The genes are TRBV6-5 and TRBJ1-1; D call uncertain. V lost 0 bases and J lost 3, with 11 bases in between. Germline values: CDR1 MNHEY, CDR2 SVGAGI. This CDR3 has 15 amino acids. CDR3 in amino acids: CASSYSALLDTEAFF. DNA of the CDR3: TGTGCCAGCAGTTACTCAGCTTTACTGGACACTGAAGCTTTCTTT.

The V call is TRBV21-1, the J call TRBJ2-5; the DNA was not used to check the table's D call, TRBD2. TRBV21-1 has pseudogene status. This CDR3 is 16 amino acids long. The chain's CDR3 is CASSKVVRAIQETQYF. DNA of the CDR3: TGTGCCAGCAGCAAAGTTGTGAGGGCCATACAAGAGACCCAGTACTTC.

The V and J genes are TRBV3-1 (or the pseudogene TRBV3-2) and TRBJ2-1, with D possibly matching TRBD1 (6 bases). This CDR3 spans 17 amino acids. Trimming pared 0 bases from V and 8 bases from J, leaving 20 bases between. Germline CDR1 and CDR2: LGHDT and YNNKEL (reference sequence). The CDR3 reads CASSQDQVVGAADEQFF. The CDR3 DNA is TGTGCCAGCAGCCAAGATCAGGTGGTGGGGGCAGCAGATGAGCAGTTCTTC.

The chain combines TRBV7-9 with TRBJ2-7; 8 bases line up with TRBD2. V was clipped by 4 bases and J by 2 bases; unmatched bases: 4. The CDR3 spans 14 residues. Germline CDR1 is SEHNR and CDR2 is FQNEAQ (reference sequence). The CDR3 here is CASSSGLATYEQYF. The CDR3 nucleotides are TGTGCCAGCAGCTCAGGACTAGCTACCTACGAGCAGTACTTC.

The V call is TRBV19, the J call TRBJ1-4, with TRBD1 matching over 8 bases. V was clipped by 7 bases and J by 7 bases; unmatched bases: 8. The CDR3 has 14 amino acids. From germline, CDR1 is LNHDA and CDR2 SQIVND (reference sequence). The CDR3 nucleotides read TGTGCCAGTACCATACAGGGGGACGGTGAAAAACTGTTTTTT. It specifies CASTIQGDGEKLFF.

V usage is TRBV18 and J usage is TRBJ2-7; a possible D gene is TRBD1 (6 bases). Trimming cost V 5 bases and J 1 base, with 15 bases left between them. This CDR3 is built from 15 residues. Germline V gene sequence: CDR1 KGHSH, CDR2 LQKENI. This CDR3 reads CASSERDTQSYEQYF. The CDR3 DNA is TGTGCCAGCTCAGAACGGGACACTCAATCCTACGAGCAGTACTTC.

V gene TRBV3-1 (or the pseudogene TRBV3-2) combines with J gene TRBJ2-1; 14 positions match TRBD2. Germline-derived CDR1 and CDR2 are LGHDT and YNNKEL (reference sequence). The CDR3 is 18 residues long. V shed 5 bases, J shed 0 bases, and the junction held 6 bases outside the gene matches. CDR3 in DNA: TGTGCCAGCAGCTGGGGACTAGCGGGGGAGAGCTCCTACAATGAGCAGTTCTTC. Amino acids: CASSWGLAGESSYNEQFF.